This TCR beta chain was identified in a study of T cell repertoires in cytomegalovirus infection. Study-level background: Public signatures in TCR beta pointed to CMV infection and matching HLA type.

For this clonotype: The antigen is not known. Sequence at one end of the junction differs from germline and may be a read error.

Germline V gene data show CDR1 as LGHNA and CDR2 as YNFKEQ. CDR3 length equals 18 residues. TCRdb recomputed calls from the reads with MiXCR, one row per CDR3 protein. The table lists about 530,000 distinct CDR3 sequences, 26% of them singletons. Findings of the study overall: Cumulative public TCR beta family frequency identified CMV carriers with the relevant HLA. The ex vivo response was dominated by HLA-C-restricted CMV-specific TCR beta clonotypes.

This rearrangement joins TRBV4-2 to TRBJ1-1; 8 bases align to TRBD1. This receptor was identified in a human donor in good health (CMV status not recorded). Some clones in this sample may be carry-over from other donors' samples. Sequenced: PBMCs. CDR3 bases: TGTGCCAGCAGCCAGCCGCCGGGACAGGCGGGATTGAACGCTGAAGATTTCTTT. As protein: CASSQPPGQAGLNAEDFF.